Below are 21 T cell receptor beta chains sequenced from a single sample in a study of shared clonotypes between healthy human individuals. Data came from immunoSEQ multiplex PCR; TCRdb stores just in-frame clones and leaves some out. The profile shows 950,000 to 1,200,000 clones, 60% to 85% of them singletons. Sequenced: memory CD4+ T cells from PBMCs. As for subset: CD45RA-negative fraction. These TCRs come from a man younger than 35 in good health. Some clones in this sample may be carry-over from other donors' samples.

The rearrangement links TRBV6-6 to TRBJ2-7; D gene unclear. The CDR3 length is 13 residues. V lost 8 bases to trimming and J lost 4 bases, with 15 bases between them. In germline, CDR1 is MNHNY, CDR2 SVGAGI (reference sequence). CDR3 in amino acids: CASGRARNYEQYF. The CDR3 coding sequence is TGTGCCAGCGGTCGAGCGAGGAATTACGAGCAGTACTTC.

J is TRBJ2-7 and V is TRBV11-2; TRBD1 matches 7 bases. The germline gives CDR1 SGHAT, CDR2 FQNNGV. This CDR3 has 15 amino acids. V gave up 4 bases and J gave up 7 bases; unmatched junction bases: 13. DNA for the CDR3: TGTGCCAGCAGCTCCATCCGTACAGGGGTTGGGGAGCAGTACTTC. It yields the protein CASSSIRTGVGEQYF.

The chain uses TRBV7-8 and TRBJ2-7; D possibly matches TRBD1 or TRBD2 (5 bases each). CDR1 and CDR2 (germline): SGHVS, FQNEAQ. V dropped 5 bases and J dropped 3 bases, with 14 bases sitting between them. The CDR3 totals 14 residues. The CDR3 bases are TGTGCCAGCAGCCCCGGGTCGAGGGGCTACGAGCAGTACTTC. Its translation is CASSPGSRGYEQYF. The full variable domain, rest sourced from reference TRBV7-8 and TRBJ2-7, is GAGVSQSPRYKVAKRGQDVALRCDPISGHVSLFWYQQALGQGPEFLTYFQNEAQLDKSGLPSDRFFAERPEGSVSTLKIQRTQQEDSAVYLCASSPGSRGYEQYFGPGTRLTVT.

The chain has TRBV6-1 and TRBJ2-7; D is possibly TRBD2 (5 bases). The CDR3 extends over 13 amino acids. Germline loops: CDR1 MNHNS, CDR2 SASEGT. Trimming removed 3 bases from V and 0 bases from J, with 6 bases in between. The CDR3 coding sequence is TGTGCCAGCAGTGAGGGGAGCTCCTACGAGCAGTACTTC. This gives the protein CASSEGSSYEQYF.

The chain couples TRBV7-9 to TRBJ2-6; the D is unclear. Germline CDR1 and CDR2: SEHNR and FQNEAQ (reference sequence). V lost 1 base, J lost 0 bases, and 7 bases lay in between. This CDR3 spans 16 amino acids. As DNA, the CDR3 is TGTGCCAGCAGCTTAGAGAGGAGCTCTGGGGCCAACGTCCTGACTTTC. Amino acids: CASSLERSSGANVLTF. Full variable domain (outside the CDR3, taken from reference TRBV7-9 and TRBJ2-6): DTGVSQNPRHKITKRGQNVTFRCDPISEHNRLYWYRQTLGQGPEFLTYFQNEAQLEKSRLLSDRFSAERPKGSFSTLEIQRTEQGDSAMYLCASSLERSSGANVLTFGAGSRLTVL.

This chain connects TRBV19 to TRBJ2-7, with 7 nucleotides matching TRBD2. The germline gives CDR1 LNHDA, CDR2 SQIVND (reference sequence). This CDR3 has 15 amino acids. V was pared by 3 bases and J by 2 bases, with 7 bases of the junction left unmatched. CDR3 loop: CASSIAGSGPYEQYF. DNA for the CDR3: TGTGCCAGTAGTATTGCGGGTAGCGGGCCCTACGAGCAGTACTTC.

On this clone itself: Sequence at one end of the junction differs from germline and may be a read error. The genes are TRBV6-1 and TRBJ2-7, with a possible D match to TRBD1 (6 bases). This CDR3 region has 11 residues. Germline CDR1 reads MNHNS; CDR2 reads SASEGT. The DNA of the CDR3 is TGTGCCAGCAGTGAAGGAGGGGGTTTCCTCTTC. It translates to CASSEGGGFLF.

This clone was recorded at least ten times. CDR3 coding DNA: TGTGCCAGCAGCGCGTTAGAGGGCCCGACAGATACGCAGTATTTT. Its translation is CASSALEGPTDTQYF. This chain uses TRBV9 with TRBJ2-3; D may be TRBD2 (5 bases). Germline lookup yields CDR1 SGDLS and CDR2 YYNGEE. This CDR3 comprises 15 residues. Trimming shortened V by 3 bases and J by 3 bases, and 14 bases separated the two germline ends.

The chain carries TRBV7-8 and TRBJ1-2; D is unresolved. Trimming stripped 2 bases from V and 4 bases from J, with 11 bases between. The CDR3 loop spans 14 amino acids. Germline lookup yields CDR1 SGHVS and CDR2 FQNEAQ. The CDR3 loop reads CASSLSRGGYGYTF. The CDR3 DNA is TGTGCCAGCAGCTTATCACGGGGAGGCTATGGCTACACCTTC. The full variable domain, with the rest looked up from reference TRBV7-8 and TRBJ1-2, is GAGVSQSPRYKVAKRGQDVALRCDPISGHVSLFWYQQALGQGPEFLTYFQNEAQLDKSGLPSDRFFAERPEGSVSTLKIQRTQQEDSAVYLCASSLSRGGYGYTFGSGTRLTVV.

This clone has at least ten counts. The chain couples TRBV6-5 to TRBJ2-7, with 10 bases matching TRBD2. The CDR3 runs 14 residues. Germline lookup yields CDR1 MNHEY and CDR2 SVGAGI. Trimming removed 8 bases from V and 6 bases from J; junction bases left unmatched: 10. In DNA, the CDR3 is TGTGCCAGCCGTTCTAGCGGGAGTATCCTCGAGCAGTACTTC. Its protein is CASRSSGSILEQYF.

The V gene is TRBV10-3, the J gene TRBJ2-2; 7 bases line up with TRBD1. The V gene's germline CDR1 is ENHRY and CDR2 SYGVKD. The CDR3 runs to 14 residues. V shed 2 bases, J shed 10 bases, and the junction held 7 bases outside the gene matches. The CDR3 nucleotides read TGTGCCATCAGTGAGGACAGGGCTTCCGAGGAGCTGTTTTTT. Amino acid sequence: CAISEDRASEELFF.

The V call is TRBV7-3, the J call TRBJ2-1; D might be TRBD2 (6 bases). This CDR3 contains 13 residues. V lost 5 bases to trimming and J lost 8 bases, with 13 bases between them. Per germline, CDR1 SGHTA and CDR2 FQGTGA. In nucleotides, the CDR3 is TGTGCCAGCAGCCCTGGACCGGGGGATGAGCAGTTCTTC. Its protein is CASSPGPGDEQFF.

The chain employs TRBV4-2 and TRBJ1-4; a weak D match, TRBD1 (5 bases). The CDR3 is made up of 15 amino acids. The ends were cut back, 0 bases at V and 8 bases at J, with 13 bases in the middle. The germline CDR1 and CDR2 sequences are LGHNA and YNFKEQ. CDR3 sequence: CASSQDSAGREKLFF. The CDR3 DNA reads TGTGCCAGCAGCCAAGATTCCGCAGGGAGGGAAAAACTGTTTTTT.

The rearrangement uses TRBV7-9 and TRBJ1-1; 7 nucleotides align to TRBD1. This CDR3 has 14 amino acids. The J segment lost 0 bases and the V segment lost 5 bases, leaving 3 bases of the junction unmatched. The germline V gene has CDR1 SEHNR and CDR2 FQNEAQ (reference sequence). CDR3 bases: TGTGCCAGCAGCAGGACAGGTCTGAACACTGAAGCTTTCTTT. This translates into CASSRTGLNTEAFF.

CDR3 DNA sequence: TGTGCCAGCAGCCTTAGAGGAGGAGGCGGCACCGGGGAGCTGTTTTTT. This translates into CASSLRGGGGTGELFF. The chain employs TRBV9 and TRBJ2-2; D perhaps matches TRBD2 (5 bases). The V end lost 4 bases, the J end lost 4 bases, and 17 bases lay between the germline ends. The germline V gene has CDR1 SGDLS and CDR2 YYNGEE. This CDR3 is 16 amino acids long.

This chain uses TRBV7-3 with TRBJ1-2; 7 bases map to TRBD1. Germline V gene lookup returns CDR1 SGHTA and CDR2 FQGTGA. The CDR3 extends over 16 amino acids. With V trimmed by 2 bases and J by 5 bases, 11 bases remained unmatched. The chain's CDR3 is CASSLLGQGEHYGYTF. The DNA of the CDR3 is TGTGCCAGCAGCTTATTAGGGCAGGGGGAGCATTATGGCTACACCTTC.

The CDR3 loop is CASSPLTSGSSYGELFF. CDR3 sequence (DNA): TGCGCCAGCAGCCCCCTGACTAGCGGGAGCTCCTACGGGGAGCTGTTTTTT. The gene calls are TRBV5-1 and TRBJ2-2, with 12 bases fitting TRBD2. V lost 4 bases, J lost 7 bases, and 11 bases stayed unmatched. This CDR3 has 17 amino acids. Germline CDR1 SGHRS, CDR2 YFSETQ.

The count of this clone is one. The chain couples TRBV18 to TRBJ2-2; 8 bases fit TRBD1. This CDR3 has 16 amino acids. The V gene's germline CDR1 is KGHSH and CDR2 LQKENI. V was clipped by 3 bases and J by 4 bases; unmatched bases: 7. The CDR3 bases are TGTGCCAGCTCACCGTGGCAGGGGGCAACCACCGGGGAGCTGTTTTTT. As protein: CASSPWQGATTGELFF. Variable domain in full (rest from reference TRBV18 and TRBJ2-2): NAGVMQNPRHLVRRRGQEARLRCSPMKGHSHVYWYRQLPEEGLKFMVYLQKENIIDESGMPKERFSAEFPKEGPSILRIQQVVRGDSAAYFCASSPWQGATTGELFFGEGSRLTVL.

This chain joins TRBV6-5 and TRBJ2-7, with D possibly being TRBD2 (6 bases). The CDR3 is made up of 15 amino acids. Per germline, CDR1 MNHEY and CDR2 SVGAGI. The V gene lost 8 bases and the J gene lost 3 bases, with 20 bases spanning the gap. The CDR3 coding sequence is TGTGCCAGCCAGGCAGGCGGGGACTCGAGCTACGAGCAGTACTTC. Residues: CASQAGGDSSYEQYF.

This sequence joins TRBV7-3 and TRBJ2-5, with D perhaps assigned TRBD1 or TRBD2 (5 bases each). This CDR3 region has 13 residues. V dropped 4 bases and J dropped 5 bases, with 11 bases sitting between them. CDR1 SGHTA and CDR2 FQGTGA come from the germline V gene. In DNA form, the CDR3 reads TGTGCCAGCAGCTCGGGGCTAATGGAGACCCAGTACTTC. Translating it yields CASSSGLMETQYF.

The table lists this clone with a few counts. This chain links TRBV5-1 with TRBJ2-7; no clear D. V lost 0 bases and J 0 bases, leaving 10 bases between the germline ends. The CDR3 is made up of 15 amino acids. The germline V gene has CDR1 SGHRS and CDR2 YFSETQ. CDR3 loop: CASSLGFGSSYEQYF. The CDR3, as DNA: TGCGCCAGCAGCTTGGGATTTGGTAGCTCCTACGAGCAGTACTTC.